A single sample gave rise to the 19 T cell receptor beta chains below, sequenced in a study of blood T cells in healthy people across ages. PCR was performed a second time for roughly 7 to 11 cycles using a sample-barcoded 5' primer and a J-beta primer mix. TCRdb re-called the 5' RACE reads through MiXCR, storing one row per CDR3 protein. The table includes hundreds of thousands of distinct CDR3 sequences, around 32% detected once. Sequenced: blood. The receptors stem from a woman of 80 years or more in good health.

This clonotype was counted only a few times. The CDR3 is CASGVRRLDGYTF. The CDR3 DNA reads as TGTGCCAGCGGGGTCAGGCGACTGGATGGCTACACCTTC. This chain connects TRBV2 to TRBJ1-2; D gene unclear. V was cut by 8 bases and J by 6 bases, with 16 bases left in between. This CDR3 region has 13 residues. The germline CDR1 and CDR2 sequences are SNHLY and FYNNEI.

This clonotype was seen repeatedly, ten times or more. The V gene is TRBV28, the J gene TRBJ2-7; perhaps D is TRBD1 or TRBD2 (6 bases each). The CDR3 has 14 amino acids. Trimming removed 7 bases at V and 4 bases at J, with 17 bases between. Germline V gives CDR1 MDHEN, CDR2 SYDVKM. The CDR3 bases are TGTGCCAGCAAAACCCTAGGGGGGAGGTACGAGCAGTACTTC. This codes for CASKTLGGRYEQYF. The whole variable domain, filled in from reference TRBV28 and TRBJ2-7, reads DVKVTQSSRYLVKRTGEKVFLECVQDMDHENMFWYRQDPGLGLRLIYFSYDVKMKEKGDIPEGYSVSREKKERFSLILESASTNQTSMYLCASKTLGGRYEQYFGPGTRLTVT.

This clonotype was observed many times. The chain employs TRBV6-6 and TRBJ1-5; TRBD1 agrees at 10 bases. The CDR3 extends over 16 amino acids. CDR1 is MNHNY and CDR2 is SVGAGI in the germline V gene (reference sequence). The ends lost 6 bases at V and 7 bases at J; junction bases unmatched: 12. As DNA, the CDR3 is TGTGCCAGCAGGAGAGGGACAGGGGCGGAAAAGCAGCCCCAGCATTTT. It encodes CASRRGTGAEKQPQHF.

This clonotype was picked up a small number of times. The chain combines TRBV20-1 with TRBJ2-2, with 9 positions matching TRBD2. V was clipped by 6 bases and J by 3 bases; unmatched bases: 14. The CDR3 totals 17 residues. The germline gives CDR1 DFQATT, CDR2 SNEGSKA (reference sequence). The CDR3 nucleotides are TGCAGTGCCCCCGGACCCAAGCGGGGGGCATACACCGGGGAGCTGTTTTTT. Encoded protein: CSAPGPKRGAYTGELFF.

As to this clonotype: Since a much larger clone is just one base distant, this may be a read error. The CDR3 is CASSSGTGGGEQYF. DNA for the CDR3: TGTGCCAGTAGTTCCGGGACAGGGGGGGGCGAGCAGTACTTC. The rearrangement joins TRBV2 to TRBJ2-4, with 11 bases fitting TRBD1. Matching the DNA end better, TRBJ2-7 makes the J call doubtful. CDR3 length equals 14 residues. Per the germline V gene, CDR1 is SNHLY and CDR2 is FYNNEI.

Turning to this clonotype: This clone may be a read error of a much larger clone one base away. The genes are TRBV5-5 and TRBJ2-1; TRBD2 agrees at 11 bases. Germline V gene lookup returns CDR1 SGHKS and CDR2 YYEKEE (reference sequence). The CDR3 spans 18 residues. CDR3 DNA: TGTGCCAGCAGCTTGGGGGCCTCTAGCGGGGGGACCTACGATGAGCAGTTCTTC. It translates to CASSLGASSGGTYDEQFF.

This clonotype appeared many times. V gene TRBV6-2 or TRBV6-3 combines with J gene TRBJ1-5; maybe TRBD1 (6 bases). From germline, CDR1 is MNHEY and CDR2 SVGEGT. There are 15 residues in the CDR3. V was pared by 9 bases and J by 6 bases, with 21 bases between. Here the CDR3 reads CASRVAAGAGQPQHF. The CDR3, as DNA: TGTGCCAGTCGAGTCGCTGCGGGGGCCGGTCAGCCCCAGCATTTT.

This clonotype was counted at least ten times. The genes are TRBV4-1 and TRBJ2-5; 8 bases line up with TRBD1. CDR3 size: 16 residues. Germline values: CDR1 MGHRA, CDR2 YSYEKL. The V segment lost 2 bases and the J segment 10 bases; nucleotides outside the gene matches: 15. CDR3 sequence (DNA): TGCGCCAGCAGCCAACACGGACAGGGAGTCTCGGGGGTCCAGTACTTC. The encoded protein is CASSQHGQGVSGVQYF.

This clonotype occurred many times. The chain combines TRBV20-1 with TRBJ1-5; 8 nucleotides match TRBD1. V gave up 1 base and J gave up 3 bases; unmatched junction bases: 5. The V gene's germline CDR1 is DFQATT and CDR2 SNEGSKA (reference sequence). The CDR3 length is 15 residues. The CDR3 protein is CSARGDRRDNQPQHF. In nucleotides, the CDR3 is TGCAGTGCTAGAGGGGACAGGAGGGACAATCAGCCCCAGCATTTT.

The V and J genes are TRBV20-1 and TRBJ2-7; 9 bases agree with TRBD2. Per germline, CDR1 DFQATT and CDR2 SNEGSKA (reference sequence). Trimming cost V 4 bases and J 8 bases; bases outside gene matches: 6. The CDR3 runs 12 residues. CDR3 residues: CSAKGLASKQYF. The CDR3 DNA sequence: TGCAGTGCTAAGGGACTAGCAAGCAAGCAGTACTTC.

The chain recombines TRBV4-1 with TRBJ2-3; D not certain. Trimming took 4 bases from V and 4 from J, leaving 12 bases between them. Germline V lookup: CDR1 MGHRA, CDR2 YSYEKL. CDR3 size: 14 residues. The CDR3 coding sequence is TGCGCCAGCAGCCGTGGGCCCTACCCAGATACGCAGTATTTT. It yields the protein CASSRGPYPDTQYF.

As to this clonotype: A clone one base away is much larger, so this may be a read error. The V call is TRBV3-1, the J call TRBJ2-1; D gene uncertain. The DNA end lines up better with TRBJ2-7; the J call may be wrong. Germline V gene lookup returns CDR1 LGHDT and CDR2 YNNKEL (reference sequence). This CDR3 contains 13 residues. CDR3 amino acids: CASSQMRHNEQYF. The CDR3 DNA sequence: TGTGCCAGCAGCCAAATGCGGCACAATGAGCAGTACTTC.

This clonotype was recorded at least ten times. The chain couples TRBV20-1 to TRBJ1-1, with D possibly TRBD1 on 5 matching bases. CDR1 is DFQATT and CDR2 is SNEGSKA in the germline V gene (reference sequence). The CDR3 is 14 residues long. Between the trimmed V and J ends, which lost 1 base and 1 base, there was a span of 10 bases. The DNA for the CDR3 is TGCAGTGCTAGAGTTGGGGGGAGGAACACTGAAGCTTTCTTT. It encodes CSARVGGRNTEAFF.

Note on this clonotype: Its ends do not fully match the called genes, so a read error is possible. The chain carries TRBV7-2 and TRBJ2-1, with 7 bases lining up with TRBD2. CDR1 is SGHTA, CDR2 FQGNSA, per germline. The CDR3 is 15 residues long. The CDR3 nucleotides read TGTGCCAGCAGCCTAGCGGCCGGGACTCACAATGAGCAGTTCTTC. Amino acid sequence: CASSLAAGTHNEQFF.

The V and J genes are TRBV20-1 and TRBJ1-2; D is unresolved. Trimming removed 3 bases from V and 5 bases from J, with 13 bases in between. Germline CDR1 and CDR2: DFQATT and SNEGSKA (reference sequence). CDR3 length: 13 residues. CDR3 nucleotide sequence: TGCAGTGCTAGGACGAGGGAATCATATGGCTACACCTTC. Protein: CSARTRESYGYTF.

At least ten counts were recorded for this clonotype. The chain combines TRBV5-6 with TRBJ1-5; weak D call: TRBD1 (6 bases). Trimming left V 4 bases short and J 4 bases short, with 15 bases between. Germline assignment: CDR1 SGHDT and CDR2 YYEEEE. This CDR3 has 15 residues. CDR3 DNA sequence: TGTGCCAGCAGCCAGGAAGGGGGAGGTAATCAGCCCCAGCATTTT. Translating gives CASSQEGGGNQPQHF. The variable domain in full, with the rest retrieved from reference TRBV5-6 and TRBJ1-5, is DAGVTQSPTHLIKTRGQQVTLRCSPKSGHDTVSWYQQALGQGPQFIFQYYEEEERQRGNFPDRFSGHQFPNYSSELNVNALLLGDSALYLCASSQEGGGNQPQHFGDGTRLSIL.

Points on this clonotype: This could be a read error, since a much larger clone is one nucleotide away. The chain recombines TRBV7-8 with TRBJ2-5; D might be TRBD1 or TRBD2, each matching 5 bases. Trimming took 2 bases from V and 5 from J, leaving 18 bases between them. There are 16 residues in the CDR3. Germline V lookup: CDR1 SGHVS, CDR2 FQNEAQ. This CDR3 is CASSLHQKGDAETQYF. The CDR3 coding sequence is TGTGCCAGCAGCTTACATCAAAAAGGGGACGCGGAGACCCAGTACTTC.

This clonotype was counted ten times or more. V usage is TRBV12-3 or TRBV12-4 and J usage is TRBJ2-3, with 11 bases aligning to TRBD2. The V segment lost 3 bases and the J segment 4 bases; nucleotides outside the gene matches: 3. The CDR3 spans 15 residues. The CDR3 reads CASSLDSGGADTQYF. CDR3 in DNA: TGTGCCAGCAGTTTGGATAGCGGGGGGGCAGATACGCAGTATTTT.

This clonotype was seen at least ten times. The rearrangement uses TRBV4-3 and TRBJ2-5, with D unclear. Germline V gives CDR1 LGHNA, CDR2 YSLEER. Trimming pared 4 bases from V and 4 bases from J, leaving 10 bases between. This CDR3 has 13 amino acids. CDR3 coding DNA: TGCGCCAGCAGCCCGGACGTCAGAGAGACCCAGTACTTC. Its protein product is CASSPDVRETQYF.